A single TCR beta chain is shown here with its context. Its antigen remains unidentified. The sample holds other DNA sequences that translate to the same CDR3. The source of the sample is a study of Ad26.COV2.S vaccination and SARS-CoV-2 variants. Study context: COV1001, an Ad26.COV2.S trial, supplied this vaccine-arm donor. Ad26.COV2.S, an intramuscular injection, was given once or twice 56 days apart. Study results and caveats: Substantial response breadth was reportedly seen for spike-specific CD8+ and CD4+ T cells after vaccination.

Generated by immunoSEQ multiplex PCR, the TCRdb table keeps only in-frame clones and is missing some. The table shows fewer than 800,000 clones, with 70% to 90% occurring only once. Looked up from germline, CDR1 is KGHSH and CDR2 is LQKENI. Trimming removed 1 base from V and 0 bases from J, with 10 bases in between. The CDR3 runs 16 residues. Noted treatment: 19 received Ad26.COV2.S at low or high dose, single or two shots; about 5 received placebo; per-sample allocation not given. Vaccine and placebo recipients were sampled on day 63 after the first injection. The donor was a Boston adult aged 18-55 years.

This clonotype was obtained from a person between 18 and 60 years old who received the Ad26.COV2.S COVID-19 vaccine or a placebo. The chain combines TRBV18 with TRBJ2-1; a possible D gene is TRBD2 (5 bases). Specimen: peripheral blood, collected in a trial of Ad26.COV2.S vaccine versus placebo. CDR3 coding DNA: TGTGCCAGCTCACCACTCCGGGGTAGCTCCTACAATGAGCAGTTCTTC. Its protein product is CASSPLRGSSYNEQFF.